One and the same sample provided the 26 T cell receptor beta chains below, sequenced in a study of blood T cell repertoires in COVID-19. Repertoires were generated with immunoSEQ multiplex PCR, while TCRdb's copy carries only in-frame clones and drops some. The sample lists some 220,000 clones; approximately 81% were seen once. Sequencing was carried out using peripheral blood. All receptors derive from a woman aged 60 to 75 who had recovered from COVID-19.

The chain is built from TRBV6-5 and TRBJ2-3, with TRBD2 matching 7 bases. CDR1 MNHEY and CDR2 SVGAGI come from the germline V gene. V was pared by 5 bases and J by 4 bases, with 6 bases of the junction left unmatched. The CDR3 covers 14 residues. The CDR3 DNA is TGTGCCAGCAGTCGTCGACTAGCATCAGATACGCAGTATTTT. Translated, it gives CASSRRLASDTQYF.

CDR3 in DNA: TGCGCCAGCAGCTTTGGTCCACAGCGGAACTACGAGCAGTACTTC. Its protein is CASSFGPQRNYEQYF. The chain joins TRBV5-1 to TRBJ2-7; perhaps TRBD2 as D (5 bases). V shed 2 bases and J shed 3 bases, with 15 bases lying between them. The CDR3 loop spans 15 amino acids. Germline CDR1 SGHRS, CDR2 YFSETQ. The variable domain in full, completed from reference TRBV5-1 and TRBJ2-7, reads KAGVTQTPRYLIKTRGQQVTLSCSPISGHRSVSWYQQTPGQGLQFLFEYFSETQRNKGNFPGRFSGRQFSNSRSEMNVSTLELGDSALYLCASSFGPQRNYEQYFGPGTRLTVT.

This clone was recorded only once. The chain has TRBV24-1 and TRBJ2-3; 8 bases agree with TRBD1. Germline CDR1 and CDR2: KGHDR and SFDVKD. The CDR3 consists of 15 residues. The ends lost 4 bases at V and 3 bases at J; junction bases unmatched: 5. The CDR3 nucleotides are TGTGCCACCAGTGAGTCGACAGGGGTGACAGATACGCAGTATTTT. It is translated as CATSESTGVTDTQYF.

The chain is built from TRBV6-1 and TRBJ1-5; 8 bases match TRBD1. This CDR3 has 17 amino acids. J lost 0 bases, V lost 3 bases, and 7 bases had no gene match. The germline gives CDR1 MNHNS, CDR2 SASEGT. The CDR3, as DNA: TGTGCCAGCAGTGAGGGGACAGGCGGGAGTAGCAATCAGCCCCAGCATTTT. It translates to CASSEGTGGSSNQPQHF.

On this clone itself: The junction and the germline gene differ at one end; a read error may be behind it. The chain is built from TRBV7-7 and TRBJ2-5; D assignment may be TRBD1 or TRBD2 (6 bases each). The V gene's germline CDR1 is SSHAT and CDR2 FNYEAQ (reference sequence). The CDR3 is 16 amino acids. The CDR3 nucleotides are TGTGCTAGCAGCTTAGGGGGGCAGGGTCGAACGGAGACCCAGTACTTC. The encoded protein is CASSLGGQGRTETQYF.

This chain joins TRBV7-2 and TRBJ2-2; 16 nucleotides agree with TRBD2. The CDR3 is made up of 18 amino acids. J gave up 5 bases and V 5 bases, and 8 bases lay outside the gene matches. CDR1 and CDR2 (germline): SGHTA, FQGNSA. CDR3 nucleotide sequence: TGTGCCAGCAGCCTGGGACTAGCGGGGGGGCCGGGGACCGGGGAGCTGTTTTTT. Its translation: CASSLGLAGGPGTGELFF.

This clone was seen a few times. This chain connects TRBV30 to TRBJ2-7; possibly TRBD2 for D (5 bases). CDR3 length equals 13 residues. Trimming pared 4 bases from V and 7 bases from J, leaving 17 bases between. Germline V CDR1 and CDR2: GTSNPN, SVGIG (reference sequence). CDR3 sequence: CAWNLDLSGEQYF. The CDR3 bases are TGTGCCTGGAACTTGGACTTGTCGGGAGAGCAGTACTTC. The whole variable domain, remainder taken from reference TRBV30 and TRBJ2-7, is SQTIHQWPATLVQPVGSPLSLECTVEGTSNPNLYWYRQAAGRGLQLLFYSVGIGQISSEVPQNLSASRPQDRQFILSSKKLLLSDSGFYLCAWNLDLSGEQYFGPGTRLTVT.

The chain uses TRBV9 and TRBJ2-3; 9 bases are shared with TRBD2. This CDR3 contains 17 residues. The ends lost 3 bases at V and 2 bases at J; junction bases unmatched: 10. Germline CDR1 and CDR2: SGDLS and YYNGEE. In nucleotides, the CDR3 is TGTGCCAGCAGCGAAGAGCCCCTAGCGGGGCCCACAGATACGCAGTATTTT. Translated, it gives CASSEEPLAGPTDTQYF.

Concerning this clone: The DNA is left out, because the CDR3 cannot be placed on it with certainty; the CDR3 is given as TCRdb lists it. The chain employs TRBV21-1 and TRBJ2-5; TRBD1 is the table's D call, not checked against the DNA. TRBV21-1 counts as a pseudogene. The CDR3 sequence runs 16 residues, both termini included. The CDR3 protein is CASSKGWARGTETQYF.

This clone was seen a single time. The chain has TRBV6-4 and TRBJ2-2; the match to TRBD1 covers 8 bases. The germline gives CDR1 MRHNA, CDR2 SNTAGT. This CDR3 has 14 amino acids. The ends lost 6 bases at V and 2 bases at J; junction bases unmatched: 2. For the CDR3, the DNA is TGTGCCAGCAGACAGGGGGGAAACACCGGGGAGCTGTTTTTT. Amino acid sequence: CASRQGGNTGELFF.

This rearrangement joins TRBV21-1 to TRBJ1-1. TRBV21-1 is designated a pseudogene. The CDR3 extends over 14 amino acids. The CDR3 DNA follows: TGTGCCAGCAGCCCCCGGGAATTGAACACTGAAGCTTTCTTT. This gives the protein CASSPRELNTEAFF.

The V gene is TRBV5-1, the J gene TRBJ2-7, with D tentatively TRBD1 (5 bases). This CDR3 has 15 amino acids. The V gene's germline CDR1 is SGHRS and CDR2 YFSETQ. The V and J ends lost 0 bases and 5 bases respectively, with 15 bases between them. CDR3 nucleotides: TGCGCCAGCAGCTTGGGCTCGGCAGGGTGGGACGAGCAGTACTTC. Translated: CASSLGSAGWDEQYF.

This chain links TRBV28 with TRBJ1-2; D unresolved. V lost 8 bases, J lost 8 bases, and 21 bases lay in between. The germline V gene has CDR1 MDHEN and CDR2 SYDVKM. This CDR3 has 14 residues. CDR3 nucleotide sequence: TGTGCCAGCTTCGGAGGGAGTGCCTGGAGCGGCTACACCTTC. Its protein is CASFGGSAWSGYTF.

The sample holds a few counts of this clone. The V call is TRBV13, the J call TRBJ2-2, with D tentatively TRBD1 (6 bases). This CDR3 has 14 amino acids. Trimming shortened V by 5 bases and J by 3 bases, and 10 bases separated the two germline ends. Germline CDR1 is PRHDT and CDR2 is FYEKMQ (reference sequence). The CDR3 DNA reads TGTGCCAGCAGCGTGAACAGGGACACCGGGGAGCTGTTTTTT. Protein: CASSVNRDTGELFF.

The V and J genes are TRBV12-3 or TRBV12-4 and TRBJ1-1, with no clear D. This CDR3 has 13 residues. V was pared by 6 bases and J by 7 bases, with 15 bases between. In nucleotides, the CDR3 is TGTGCCAGCAGGGAGAGTATGATCGATGAAGCTTTCTTT. It yields the protein CASRESMIDEAFF.

This chain connects TRBV5-1 to TRBJ1-6; D may be TRBD1 (6 bases). CDR1 and CDR2 from the germline V gene are SGHRS and YFSETQ. The CDR3 loop spans 15 amino acids. Trimming took 4 bases from V and 7 from J, leaving 15 bases between them. Here the CDR3 reads CASSPGGQGNSPLHF. The CDR3, as DNA: TGCGCCAGCAGCCCTGGGGGCCAGGGGAATTCACCCCTCCACTTT.

The V gene is TRBV6-4, the J gene TRBJ2-1, with 8 bases that match TRBD2. Looked up from germline, CDR1 is MRHNA and CDR2 is SNTAGT. Losses at the gene ends were 0 bases for V and 0 bases for J; bases not matched to a gene: 1. The CDR3 has 16 amino acids. CDR3 DNA sequence: TGTGCCAGCAGTGACTCCCTAGCGGGCTCCTACAATGAGCAGTTCTTC. Its protein product is CASSDSLAGSYNEQFF.

V is TRBV13 and J is TRBJ2-7; 8 nucleotides match TRBD1. Germline CDR1 PRHDT, CDR2 FYEKMQ (reference sequence). This CDR3 has 16 residues. V lost 5 bases and J lost 3; bases outside the gene matches: 12. The DNA for the CDR3 is TGTGCCAGCAGCGAAGGAAAGGGACAGGCAGTCTACGAGCAGTACTTC. Protein: CASSEGKGQAVYEQYF.

This rearrangement joins TRBV7-2 to TRBJ2-7; 8 nucleotides line up with TRBD2. Unmatched junction bases numbered 2, after V lost 1 base and J lost 0 bases. Germline V gives CDR1 SGHTA, CDR2 FQGNSA. The CDR3 extends over 15 amino acids. The CDR3 DNA reads as TGTGCCAGCAGCTTAGGACTAGCGCCCTCCTACGAGCAGTACTTC. The encoded protein is CASSLGLAPSYEQYF.

This clone occurred a few times. CDR3 in amino acids: CASSRQTESEKLFF. The CDR3 coding sequence is TGCGCCAGCAGCCGACAGACCGAGTCGGAAAAACTGTTTTTT. The chain employs TRBV5-1 and TRBJ1-4; tentatively, D is TRBD1 (5 bases). Trimming left V 4 bases short and J 8 bases short, with 15 bases between. The CDR3 is 14 residues long. Germline V gene data show CDR1 as SGHRS and CDR2 as YFSETQ.

The V and J genes are TRBV7-2 and TRBJ2-1; TRBD2 matches at 12 bases. The CDR3 totals 17 residues. Trimming removed 1 base from V and 4 bases from J; junction bases left unmatched: 5. Germline CDR1 SGHTA, CDR2 FQGNSA. The CDR3 is CASSLGASGGGYNEQFF. The CDR3 bases are TGTGCCAGCAGCTTAGGGGCTAGCGGGGGGGGATACAATGAGCAGTTCTTC.

V usage is TRBV30 and J usage is TRBJ1-2, with TRBD1 matching over 10 bases. Germline trimming cut 5 bases from V and 5 bases from J; bases unmatched to any gene: 14. The CDR3 loop spans 16 amino acids. Per germline, CDR1 GTSNPN and CDR2 SVGIG (reference sequence). The CDR3 loop is CAWLGGDRGLRYGYTF. The CDR3 DNA reads as TGTGCCTGGTTGGGGGGGGACAGGGGATTGAGGTATGGCTACACCTTC.

The V gene is TRBV7-3, the J gene TRBJ1-1, with D tentatively TRBD1 (5 bases). Germline-derived CDR1 and CDR2 are SGHTA and FQGTGA. CDR3 length: 13 residues. V lost 5 bases and J 4 bases, leaving 11 bases between the germline ends. For the CDR3, the DNA is TGTGCCAGCAGCCCCGCGGGGGGCACTGAAGCTTTCTTT. It yields the protein CASSPAGGTEAFF.

The chain carries TRBV12-3 or TRBV12-4 and TRBJ1-3; D not certain. The CDR3 has 13 amino acids. V lost 8 bases and J lost 5, with 13 bases in between. In nucleotides, the CDR3 is TGTGCCAGCCTATCAGGCAGCCGAAACACCATATATTTT. Translating it yields CASLSGSRNTIYF.

The chain couples TRBV9 to TRBJ1-1, with D uncertain. Trimming left V 6 bases short and J 0 bases short, with 15 bases between. Germline CDR1 is SGDLS and CDR2 is YYNGEE. The CDR3 loop spans 15 amino acids. The CDR3 loop is CASTKGGGMNTEAFF. DNA for the CDR3: TGTGCCAGCACCAAAGGTGGAGGGATGAACACTGAAGCTTTCTTT.

The chain carries TRBV13 and TRBJ2-1; 13 nucleotides match TRBD2. Germline loops: CDR1 PRHDT, CDR2 FYEKMQ (reference sequence). The CDR3 is 16 amino acids. V trimming: 5 bases; J trimming: 5 bases; junction bases outside the gene matches: 6. CDR3 residues: CASSPTGTSGDNEQFF. CDR3 bases: TGTGCCAGCAGCCCTACCGGGACTAGCGGGGACAATGAGCAGTTCTTC. Complete variable domain (other parts from reference TRBV13 and TRBJ2-1): AAGVIQSPRHLIKEKRETATLKCYPIPRHDTVYWYQQGPGQDPQFLISFYEKMQSDKGSIPDRFSAQQFSDYHSELNMSSLELGDSALYFCASSPTGTSGDNEQFFGPGTRLTVL.